This T cell receptor beta chain emerged from a study of T cells after posttransplantation cyclophosphamide. Per the germline V gene, CDR1 is MNHEY and CDR2 is SMNVEV (reference sequence). This CDR3 is built from 17 residues. Germline trimming cut 3 bases from V and 6 bases from J; bases unmatched to any gene: 10. Repertoires were generated with immunoSEQ multiplex PCR, while TCRdb's copy carries only in-frame clones and drops some. Here the sample spans thousands of clones, nearly 99% being singletons. This receptor was obtained from a man aged 45 to 65 in good health, CMV-negative, and a related stem cell transplant donor. Sequenced: naive CD8+ T cells sorted from PBMCs. The chain is built from TRBV27 and TRBJ2-7; 14 positions agree with TRBD2. CDR3 in amino acids: CASSLPPTSGGGSEQYF. CDR3 nucleotide sequence: TGTGCCAGCAGTTTGCCCCCGACTAGCGGGGGGGGATCCGAGCAGTACTTC.